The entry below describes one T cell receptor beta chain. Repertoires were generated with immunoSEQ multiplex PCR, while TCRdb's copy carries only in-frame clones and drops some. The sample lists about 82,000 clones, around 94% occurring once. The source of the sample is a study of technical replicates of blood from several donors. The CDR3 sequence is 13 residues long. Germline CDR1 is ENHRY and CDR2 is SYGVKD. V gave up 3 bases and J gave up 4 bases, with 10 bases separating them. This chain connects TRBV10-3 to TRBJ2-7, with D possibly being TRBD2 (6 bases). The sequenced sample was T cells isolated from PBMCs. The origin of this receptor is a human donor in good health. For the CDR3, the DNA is TGTGCCATCAGTGACCACCTAGCGTACGAGCAGTACTTC. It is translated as CAISDHLAYEQYF.